This T cell receptor beta chain comes out of a study of T-cell memory formation after mild COVID-19. TCRdb fed the 5' RACE reads into MiXCR, producing one record per CDR3 protein. This table holds approximately 210,000 distinct CDR3 sequences, around 27% found once. V lost 2 bases and J 0 bases, leaving 11 bases between the germline ends. CDR3 length: 16 amino acids. Germline V gives CDR1 LGHNA, CDR2 YSLEER. The sample was PBMCs or a T cell subset sorted from them (not recorded which). This clonotype was sampled from an adult woman who had mild COVID-19 (a few samples of this study predate the infection). Cell type and time point are not known. This rearrangement joins TRBV4-3 to TRBJ1-5, with D unresolved. CDR3 amino acids: CASSQSYYSSNQPQHF. The CDR3 DNA follows: TGCGCCAGCAGCCAATCTTACTACTCTAGCAATCAGCCCCAGCATTTT.